The clone carrying this T cell receptor beta chain was seen a few times. The antigen is not known. Compared with germline, one end of the junction differs, possibly owing to a read error. This sample was taken from a study of T-cell memory formation after mild COVID-19. The overall study: Largely, TCR clusters stayed within a single donor.

One entry per CDR3 protein results from TCRdb running MiXCR on the 5' RACE reads. The sample records 470,000 or so distinct CDR3 sequences, 20% to 30% being singletons. The CDR3 covers 13 residues. CDR1 and CDR2 (germline): SSHAT, FNYEAQ (reference sequence). Study-wide findings and caveats: Contracting clones from day 15 to 85 showed balanced CD4/CD8; later expanders favored CD4+. Researchers could not confirm that second-wave clones peaking on day 37 targeted SARS-CoV-2. The CD4+ clones that contracted clustered mainly within CM and EM, and the CD8+ clones concentrated in EMRA.

Sequenced material: PBMCs or a T cell subset sorted from them (not recorded which). The chain recombines TRBV7-7 with TRBJ2-7; 9 bases match TRBD1. The source of this sequence is an adult woman who had mild COVID-19 (a few samples of this study predate the infection). Cell type and time point are not known. The CDR3 is CASSSDRGGEQYF. CDR3 bases: TGTGCTAGCAGCTCGGACAGGGGCGGCGAGCAGTACTTC.